The 22 T cell receptor beta chains below come from one sample, sequenced in a study of blood T cell repertoires in COVID-19. Using immunoSEQ multiplex PCR, the repertoire was profiled, and TCRdb retains in-frame clones only, with some absent. The data contain about 200,000 clones, roughly 80% of them seen just once; the ten biggest clones take up about 5.5%. The specimen sequenced was peripheral blood. The receptors shown here come from a woman between 65 and 79 years old with acute or convalescent COVID-19.

This chain uses TRBV2 with TRBJ1-1; D is ambiguous. Between the trimmed V and J ends, which lost 4 bases and 0 bases, there was a span of 9 bases. Germline-derived CDR1 and CDR2 are SNHLY and FYNNEI. This CDR3 is 14 amino acids long. DNA for the CDR3: TGTGCCAGCAGTGTGACAACGATGAACACTGAAGCTTTCTTT. Its protein product is CASSVTTMNTEAFF.

This clone was detected a few times. This chain joins TRBV12-3 or TRBV12-4 and TRBJ2-7; a possible D gene is TRBD2 (5 bases). CDR3 length equals 13 residues. V dropped 2 bases and J dropped 7 bases, with 12 bases sitting between them. CDR3 loop: CASSLIPSGEQYF. As DNA, the CDR3 is TGTGCCAGCAGTTTAATCCCCTCGGGGGAGCAGTACTTC.

This clone was picked up one time. V gene TRBV28 combines with J gene TRBJ1-6, with TRBD1 matching over 9 bases. With V trimmed by 1 base and J by 5 bases, 0 bases remained unmatched. This CDR3 has 15 residues. Germline V gene data show CDR1 as MDHEN and CDR2 as SYDVKM. CDR3 in DNA: TGTGCCAGCAGTTTATACAGGGGGCATAATTCACCCCTCCACTTT. Translated: CASSLYRGHNSPLHF.

This clone came up once. The CDR3 DNA reads as TGTGCCACCAGCCAGACTAGGGACGGCAATCAGCCCCAGCATTTT. Translated, it gives CATSQTRDGNQPQHF. The chain carries TRBV15 and TRBJ1-5, with D perhaps TRBD1 (5 bases). Trimming took off 5 bases at V and 2 bases at J, with 13 bases between the two ends. The germline gives CDR1 LNHNV, CDR2 YYDKDF (reference sequence). CDR3 length: 15 residues.

The chain's CDR3 is CSAELQGGQYF. The CDR3 nucleotides are TGCAGTGCGGAACTGCAGGGGGGACAGTACTTC. This rearrangement joins TRBV20-1 to TRBJ2-7, with a possible D match to TRBD1 (7 bases). The germline CDR1 and CDR2 sequences are DFQATT and SNEGSKA (reference sequence). CDR3 length: 11 amino acids. The V gene lost 6 bases and the J gene lost 10 bases, with 16 bases spanning the gap.

The chain carries TRBV28 and TRBJ1-4; 7 bases line up with TRBD1. The CDR3 sequence is 14 residues long. The junction had 6 bases not matched to a gene; V was cut back by 5 bases and J by 6 bases. In germline, CDR1 is MDHEN, CDR2 SYDVKM. CDR3 sequence (DNA): TGTGCCAGCAGTGCCAGAGGGGGCGATGAAAAACTGTTTTTT. Its translation is CASSARGGDEKLFF.

V gene TRBV6-5 combines with J gene TRBJ1-1; TRBD1 might be the D (6 bases). The V end lost 4 bases, the J end lost 8 bases, and 8 bases lay between the germline ends. The germline V gene encodes CDR1 MNHEY and CDR2 SVGAGI. The CDR3 length is 11 residues. CDR3: CASSSTGEAFF. CDR3 DNA sequence: TGTGCCAGCAGTTCCACAGGGGAAGCTTTCTTT.

J is TRBJ1-1 and V is TRBV6-5, with 11 bases that match TRBD1. Looked up from germline, CDR1 is MNHEY and CDR2 is SVGAGI. The CDR3 totals 15 residues. The V gene end was trimmed by 4 bases and the J gene end by 3 bases; junction bases not matched to a gene: 4. The CDR3 sequence: CASSSWDRGYTEAFF. The CDR3 DNA is TGTGCCAGCAGTTCCTGGGACAGGGGGTACACTGAAGCTTTCTTT.

The chain has TRBV30 and TRBJ1-2, with D perhaps TRBD1 (6 bases). CDR3 length equals 11 residues. Deletions cut 1 base from V and 7 bases from J, with 7 bases between. Germline CDR1 reads GTSNPN; CDR2 reads SVGIG (reference sequence). CDR3 DNA sequence: TGTGCCTGGAGTGCAGGGGCTGGCTACACCTTC. This gives the protein CAWSAGAGYTF.

The count of this clone is one. The rearrangement uses TRBV6-1 and TRBJ2-2, with D possibly being TRBD1 (5 bases). With 0 bases removed from V and 6 bases from J, the gap between germline ends came to 11 bases. This CDR3 region has 15 residues. In germline, CDR1 is MNHNS, CDR2 SASEGT. In DNA form, the CDR3 reads TGTGCCAGCAGTGAAGCGGGGCGGTGGTCCGGGGAGCTGTTTTTT. Amino acid sequence: CASSEAGRWSGELFF.

J is TRBJ2-3 and V is TRBV5-1; no definite D call. V lost 4 bases to trimming and J lost 1 base, with 7 bases between them. Germline lookup yields CDR1 SGHRS and CDR2 YFSETQ. This CDR3 region has 13 residues. This chain's CDR3 is CASSGGGTDTQYF. The CDR3 DNA reads as TGCGCCAGCAGCGGCGGTGGCACAGATACGCAGTATTTT. The variable domain in full, completed from reference TRBV5-1 and TRBJ2-3, reads KAGVTQTPRYLIKTRGQQVTLSCSPISGHRSVSWYQQTPGQGLQFLFEYFSETQRNKGNFPGRFSGRQFSNSRSEMNVSTLELGDSALYLCASSGGGTDTQYFGPGTRLTVL.

The CDR3 spells CASSRGQMNTEAFF. Here the CDR3 DNA reads TGTGCCAGCAGCAGGGGACAGATGAACACTGAAGCTTTCTTT. This chain connects TRBV5-5 to TRBJ1-1; 7 nucleotides agree with TRBD1. This CDR3 is built from 14 residues. The germline gives CDR1 SGHKS, CDR2 YYEKEE (reference sequence). V shed 4 bases and J 0 bases; nucleotides not matched to a gene: 3.

V is TRBV27 and J is TRBJ2-7; D possibly corresponds to TRBD1 (6 bases). V gave up 5 bases and J gave up 8 bases, with 16 bases separating them. The CDR3 spans 13 residues. Germline V gene sequence: CDR1 MNHEY, CDR2 SMNVEV (reference sequence). The CDR3 loop is CASSPFTGLKQYF. The CDR3 bases are TGTGCCAGCAGTCCTTTCACAGGGTTGAAGCAGTACTTC.

J is TRBJ2-5 and V is TRBV28; 8 bases map to TRBD2. There are 13 residues in the CDR3. Germline loops: CDR1 MDHEN, CDR2 SYDVKM. The V gene end was trimmed by 8 bases and the J gene end by 5 bases; junction bases not matched to a gene: 7. The CDR3 spells CASQRESRETQYF. CDR3 bases: TGTGCCAGCCAGCGGGAGAGTAGGGAGACCCAGTACTTC.

The CDR3, as DNA: TGTGCCAGCAGCGTCGGGACACGGGAAGACTATGGCTACACCTTC. Amino acids: CASSVGTREDYGYTF. This chain uses TRBV5-4 with TRBJ1-2; D may be TRBD1 (6 bases). CDR1 SGHNT and CDR2 YYREEE come from the germline V gene (reference sequence). The CDR3 totals 15 residues. V gave up 4 bases and J gave up 3 bases, with 16 bases separating them. Using reference TRBV5-4 and TRBJ1-2 for the parts outside the CDR3, the full variable domain is ETGVTQSPTHLIKTRGQQVTLRCSSQSGHNTVSWYQQALGQGPQFIFQYYREEENGRGNFPPRFSGLQFPNYSSELNVNALELDDSALYLCASSVGTREDYGYTFGSGTRLTVV.

The chain joins TRBV28 to TRBJ2-7, with D perhaps matching TRBD2 (6 bases). The germline CDR1 and CDR2 sequences are MDHEN and SYDVKM. The CDR3 has 15 amino acids. V gave up 4 bases and J gave up 4 bases, with 17 bases separating them. CDR3 sequence: CASSSPGRPDYEQYF. Here the CDR3 DNA reads TGTGCCAGCAGTTCCCCCGGGAGACCGGATTACGAGCAGTACTTC.

This clone was seen a few times. V and J are TRBV9 and TRBJ1-3; D call uncertain. Trimming took off 0 bases at V and 3 bases at J, with 22 bases between the two ends. The CDR3 is 19 amino acids. Per germline, CDR1 SGDLS and CDR2 YYNGEE. The CDR3 nucleotides are TGTGCCAGCAGCGTAGGTCGGGTGGGAGCCAGCACATATGGAAACACCATATATTTT. Translation: CASSVGRVGASTYGNTIYF.

The chain joins TRBV27 to TRBJ1-4; 8 nucleotides line up with TRBD1. From germline, CDR1 is MNHEY and CDR2 SMNVEV (reference sequence). The CDR3 is made up of 16 amino acids. The V and J ends lost 2 bases and 4 bases, in that order; junction bases with no gene match: 6. The CDR3 coding sequence is TGTGCCAGCAGTTTAAGGCAGGGGGCGCATAATGAAAAACTGTTTTTT. It is translated as CASSLRQGAHNEKLFF.

The V gene is TRBV5-4, the J gene TRBJ1-1; D might be TRBD1 (6 bases). Germline V gene sequence: CDR1 SGHNT, CDR2 YYREEE (reference sequence). V gave up 4 bases and J gave up 2 bases, with 15 bases separating them. The CDR3 covers 15 residues. The CDR3 is CASSRRDIENTEAFF. CDR3 nucleotide sequence: TGTGCCAGCAGCCGCCGGGACATTGAAAACACTGAAGCTTTCTTT.

The chain recombines TRBV5-4 with TRBJ1-1; D remains ambiguous. V dropped 1 base and J dropped 0 bases, with 10 bases sitting between them. The CDR3 contains 15 residues. CDR1 and CDR2 (germline): SGHNT, YYREEE (reference sequence). CDR3 residues: CASSLRNSLNTEAFF. CDR3 nucleotides: TGTGCCAGCAGCTTGCGGAACAGCTTGAACACTGAAGCTTTCTTT.

The rearrangement uses TRBV5-8 and TRBJ1-3, with no clear D. V lost 5 bases and J lost 0, with 12 bases in between. The germline V gene has CDR1 SGHTS and CDR2 YDEGEE. This CDR3 has 15 residues. CDR3 coding DNA: TGTGCCAGCAGTTGGGCGGGGAGCTCTGGAAACACCATATATTTT. Protein: CASSWAGSSGNTIYF.

The chain couples TRBV9 to TRBJ2-2; 10 bases are a match to TRBD2. The CDR3 totals 18 residues. V was pared by 4 bases and J by 0 bases, with 9 bases of the junction left unmatched. Per germline, CDR1 SGDLS and CDR2 YYNGEE. This chain's CDR3 is CASSLRAGGNPNTGELFF. DNA for the CDR3: TGTGCCAGCAGCCTCCGAGCGGGAGGGAACCCGAACACCGGGGAGCTGTTTTTT.